The clone carrying this T cell receptor beta chain came up once. The germline V gene has CDR1 SNHLY and CDR2 FYNNEI. V shed 10 bases and J shed 5 bases, with 23 bases lying between them. The CDR3 is made up of 15 amino acids. This specimen comes from a study of blood T cell repertoires in COVID-19. Study at large: COVID-19 samples, acute and convalescent, were from the United States, Italy and Spain. The analysed material was cDNA or gDNA that came from T cells, B-cell-depleted T cells, or PBMCs.

As handled by the study authors: Estimation of nucleated cell counts was performed using reference gene primer amplification. Repertoires were generated with immunoSEQ multiplex PCR, while TCRdb's copy carries only in-frame clones and drops some. For V, J and clone size, that table is used; D and trimming come from the DNA. The sample shows about 110,000 clones, around 84% of them seen only once. This chain uses TRBV2 with TRBJ2-5; TRBD1 is a possible D gene (8 bases). This receptor was identified in a woman older than 75 with active or convalescent COVID-19. Sequencing was performed on peripheral blood. The CDR3 here is CAIMGLQGGRETQYF. The CDR3 nucleotides are TGTGCCATCATGGGATTACAGGGGGGGCGGGAGACCCAGTACTTC.